What follows describes a single T cell receptor beta chain. Its target is unknown. One end of the junction is discordant with germline, which a read error may explain. Other DNA sequences within the sample encode an identical CDR3. This entry is derived from a study of shared clonotypes between healthy human individuals. Study results and limitations: Relative to memory subsets, naive subsets generally showed larger estimated richness.

Genomic DNA of each subset was evenly split across several immunoSEQ plates. Profiled with immunoSEQ multiplex PCR; TCRdb holds only in-frame clones, not every one. This sample has roughly 2.6 million clones, with roughly 92% found just once. The CDR3 length is 11 residues. The germline V gene has CDR1 MNHNS and CDR2 SASEGT. The sequenced material came from naive CD4+ T cells sorted from blood. The sample's subset: CD45RA+ positively selected. The sequence came from a man between 18 and 29 years old in good health. The rearrangement uses TRBV6-1 and TRBJ1-1; no reliable D call. CDR3 coding DNA: TGTGCCAGCAGTCGAGACACGGAAGCTTTCTTT. It encodes CASSRDTEAFF.